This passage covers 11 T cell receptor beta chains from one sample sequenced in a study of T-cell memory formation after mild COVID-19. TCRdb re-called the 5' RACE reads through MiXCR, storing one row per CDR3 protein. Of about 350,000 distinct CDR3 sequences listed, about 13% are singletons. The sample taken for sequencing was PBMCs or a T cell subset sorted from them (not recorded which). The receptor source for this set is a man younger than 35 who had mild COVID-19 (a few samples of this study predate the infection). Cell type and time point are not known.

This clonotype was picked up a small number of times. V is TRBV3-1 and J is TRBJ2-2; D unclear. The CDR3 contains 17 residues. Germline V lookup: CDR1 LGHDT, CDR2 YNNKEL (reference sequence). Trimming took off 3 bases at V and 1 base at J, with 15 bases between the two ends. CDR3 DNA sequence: TGTGCCAGCAGCCACTTGGGATTCTCCCTGAACACCGGGGAGCTGTTTTTT. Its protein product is CASSHLGFSLNTGELFF.

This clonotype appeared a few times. The CDR3 protein is CASSEYPVPQYF. CDR3 nucleotides: TGTGCCAGCAGTGAATATCCAGTTCCGCAGTATTTT. The chain uses TRBV25-1 and TRBJ2-3; D ambiguous. The germline V gene has CDR1 MGHDK and CDR2 SYGVNS. The CDR3 loop spans 12 amino acids. The V and J ends lost 0 bases and 10 bases respectively, with 8 bases between them.

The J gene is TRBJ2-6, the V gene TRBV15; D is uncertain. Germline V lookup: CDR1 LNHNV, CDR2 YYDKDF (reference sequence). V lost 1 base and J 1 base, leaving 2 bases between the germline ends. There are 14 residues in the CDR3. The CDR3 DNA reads TGTGCCACCAGCAGAGCTTCTGGGGCCAACGTCCTGACTTTC. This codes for CATSRASGANVLTF.

This CDR3 is CASSEVNTEAFF. The CDR3 DNA follows: TGTGCCAGCAGTGAAGTGAACACTGAAGCTTTCTTT. This chain joins TRBV2 and TRBJ1-1, with D unclear. The V gene lost 1 base and the J gene lost 0 bases, with 0 bases spanning the gap. Per germline, CDR1 SNHLY and CDR2 FYNNEI. The CDR3 has 12 amino acids. The complete variable domain, with remaining parts taken from reference TRBV2 and TRBJ1-1, reads EPEVTQTPSHQVTQMGQEVILRCVPISNHLYFYWYRQILGQKVEFLVSFYNNEISEKSEIFDDQFSVERPDGSNFTLKIRSTKLEDSAMYFCASSEVNTEAFFGQGTRLTVV.

Here the CDR3 reads CSAGTNTEAFF. CDR3 coding DNA: TGCAGTGCCGGAACGAACACTGAAGCTTTCTTT. The chain couples TRBV20-1 to TRBJ1-1; D ambiguous. The V end was cut by 6 bases, the J end by 1 base, with 6 bases between. The germline CDR1 and CDR2 sequences are DFQATT and SNEGSKA (reference sequence). This CDR3 has 11 residues.

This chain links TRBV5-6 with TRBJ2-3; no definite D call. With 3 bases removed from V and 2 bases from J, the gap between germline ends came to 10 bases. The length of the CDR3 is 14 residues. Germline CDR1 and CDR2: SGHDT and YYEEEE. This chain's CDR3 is CASSSPRATDTQYF. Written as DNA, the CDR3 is TGTGCCAGCAGCTCGCCCCGGGCCACAGATACGCAGTATTTT.

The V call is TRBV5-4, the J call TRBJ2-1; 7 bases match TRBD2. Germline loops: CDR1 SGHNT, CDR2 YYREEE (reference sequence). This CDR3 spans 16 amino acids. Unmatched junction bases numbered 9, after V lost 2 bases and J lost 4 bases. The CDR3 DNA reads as TGTGCCAGCAGCTTAAGCGGGGTCGGATGGTACAATGAGCAGTTCTTC. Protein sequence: CASSLSGVGWYNEQFF.

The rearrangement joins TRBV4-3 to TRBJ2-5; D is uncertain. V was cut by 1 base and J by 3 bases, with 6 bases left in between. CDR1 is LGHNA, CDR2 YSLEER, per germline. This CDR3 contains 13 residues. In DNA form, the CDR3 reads TGCGCCAGCAGCCAAGCCAGAGAAGAGACCCAGTACTTC. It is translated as CASSQAREETQYF.

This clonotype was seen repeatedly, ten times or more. Written as DNA, the CDR3 is TGTGCCAGTATGGCCCTAGGCGTTAACACCGGGGAGCTGTTTTTT. Protein product: CASMALGVNTGELFF. The J gene is TRBJ2-2, the V gene TRBV19; D is ambiguous. V was pared by 7 bases and J by 2 bases, with 14 bases between. The germline V gene encodes CDR1 LNHDA and CDR2 SQIVND (reference sequence). The CDR3 is made up of 15 amino acids.

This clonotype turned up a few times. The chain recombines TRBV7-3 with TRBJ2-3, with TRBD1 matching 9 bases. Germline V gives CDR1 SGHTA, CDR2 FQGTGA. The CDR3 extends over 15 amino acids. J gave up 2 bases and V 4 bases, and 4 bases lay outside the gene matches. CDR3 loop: CASSSTGGVTDTQYF. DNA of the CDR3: TGTGCCAGCAGCTCGACAGGGGGGGTCACAGATACGCAGTATTTT.

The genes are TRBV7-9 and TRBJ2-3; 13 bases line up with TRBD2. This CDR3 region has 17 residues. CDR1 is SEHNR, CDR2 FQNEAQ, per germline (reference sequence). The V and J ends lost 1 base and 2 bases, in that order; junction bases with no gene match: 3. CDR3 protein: CASSLGTSGGNTDTQYF. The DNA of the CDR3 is TGTGCCAGCAGCTTAGGGACTAGCGGGGGAAACACAGATACGCAGTATTTT. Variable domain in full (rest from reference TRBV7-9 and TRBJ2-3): DTGVSQNPRHKITKRGQNVTFRCDPISEHNRLYWYRQTLGQGPEFLTYFQNEAQLEKSRLLSDRFSAERPKGSFSTLEIQRTEQGDSAMYLCASSLGTSGGNTDTQYFGPGTRLTVL.